Presented here are 8 T cell receptor beta chains from one specimen sequenced in a study of T cell changes during pregnancy in multiple sclerosis. TCRdb keeps only in-frame clones here, not all; method: immunoSEQ multiplex PCR. The sample comprises 55,000 to 85,000 clones, around 90% of which are singletons, and about 1% rests with the top ten. This specimen consisted of peripheral blood, obtained in the third trimester of pregnancy. Receptors originate from a female donor with multiple sclerosis, enrolled in a pregnancy study.

The genes are TRBV7-9 and TRBJ2-5; 10 bases match TRBD2. In germline, CDR1 is SEHNR, CDR2 FQNEAQ (reference sequence). CDR3 length: 16 amino acids. V gave up 4 bases and J gave up 3 bases; unmatched junction bases: 8. The CDR3 is CASSWGYLAGEETQYF. Here the CDR3 DNA reads TGTGCCAGCAGCTGGGGATACCTAGCGGGAGAAGAGACCCAGTACTTC.

The gene calls are TRBV5-4 and TRBJ1-2; D may be TRBD1 (6 bases). V shed 4 bases and J shed 5 bases, with 18 bases lying between them. The germline V gene has CDR1 SGHNT and CDR2 YYREEE (reference sequence). The CDR3 contains 15 residues. The CDR3 is CASSEWTAVGYGYTF. The CDR3 DNA follows: TGTGCCAGCAGCGAGTGGACAGCCGTGGGGTATGGCTACACCTTC. Full variable domain (missing parts from reference TRBV5-4 and TRBJ1-2): ETGVTQSPTHLIKTRGQQVTLRCSSQSGHNTVSWYQQALGQGPQFIFQYYREEENGRGNFPPRFSGLQFPNYSSELNVNALELDDSALYLCASSEWTAVGYGYTFGSGTRLTVV.

This clone appeared once. The gene calls are TRBV7-2 and TRBJ1-4; 9 bases are shared with TRBD1. The germline CDR1 and CDR2 sequences are SGHTA and FQGNSA. CDR3 length equals 14 residues. V shed 5 bases and J 8 bases; nucleotides not matched to a gene: 6. This chain's CDR3 is CASSPRQGGEKLFF. CDR3 coding DNA: TGTGCCAGCAGCCCTCGACAGGGGGGGGAAAAACTGTTTTTT.

The chain couples TRBV5-1 to TRBJ2-3; 13 bases agree with TRBD2. This CDR3 spans 16 amino acids. V lost 5 bases and J lost 5; bases outside the gene matches: 8. Germline loops: CDR1 SGHRS, CDR2 YFSETQ. The CDR3 sequence: CASSYGLAGVKDTQYF. CDR3 bases: TGCGCCAGCAGTTATGGACTAGCGGGAGTGAAAGATACGCAGTATTTT.

The rearrangement links TRBV5-4 to TRBJ1-2; D is perhaps TRBD1 (6 bases). This CDR3 region has 13 residues. V was trimmed by 5 bases and J by 3 bases, leaving 11 bases between them. Germline CDR1 SGHNT, CDR2 YYREEE (reference sequence). The DNA of the CDR3 is TGTGCCAGCAGTCTCCCAGGGGACTATGGCTACACCTTC. Translated, it gives CASSLPGDYGYTF.

V gene TRBV7-9 combines with J gene TRBJ2-3, with 10 bases that match TRBD2. The J segment lost 2 bases and the V segment lost 2 bases, leaving 1 base of the junction unmatched. This CDR3 region has 15 residues. Germline V gives CDR1 SEHNR, CDR2 FQNEAQ (reference sequence). The CDR3 here is CASSLTSGTTDTQYF. As DNA, the CDR3 is TGTGCCAGCAGCTTAACTAGCGGGACCACAGATACGCAGTATTTT.

The chain joins TRBV5-1 to TRBJ2-5; no clear D. Trimming removed 0 bases from V and 0 bases from J, with 6 bases in between. From germline, CDR1 is SGHRS and CDR2 YFSETQ. The CDR3 loop spans 14 amino acids. The CDR3 bases are TGCGCCAGCAGCTTGGCACTGTACCAAGAGACCCAGTACTTC. Translated, it gives CASSLALYQETQYF.

This chain's CDR3 is CASTDRGETQYF. The CDR3 coding sequence is TGTGCCAGCACGGACAGGGGAGAGACCCAGTACTTC. This chain joins TRBV5-4 and TRBJ2-5; 9 nucleotides match TRBD1. Losses at the gene ends were 6 bases for V and 4 bases for J; bases not matched to a gene: 1. CDR1 is SGHNT and CDR2 is YYREEE in the germline V gene (reference sequence). This CDR3 spans 12 amino acids.